The 13 T cell receptor beta chains below come from one sample, sequenced in a study of CD8+ T cells in alopecia areata. Extraction of RNA preceded its reverse transcription into cDNA, which served as the sequencing template. Method: immunoSEQ multiplex PCR; TCRdb's copy keeps in-frame clones and lacks some. The sample contains about 120,000 clones, approximately 38% of which appear only once. Sequenced: CD4+ T cells sorted from blood. Receptors were obtained from a human donor with alopecia areata.

The sample holds one count of this clone. The CDR3 reads CASSEGLAGKNIQYF. CDR3 bases: TGTGCCAGCAGCGAGGGACTAGCGGGCAAAAACATTCAGTACTTC. The rearrangement links TRBV7-2 to TRBJ2-4; 12 bases fit TRBD2. The CDR3 extends over 15 amino acids. V dropped 5 bases and J dropped 3; count of bases not matched to a gene: 2. Germline lookup yields CDR1 SGHTA and CDR2 FQGNSA.

A few counts support this clone. V usage is TRBV18 and J usage is TRBJ2-5; D not resolved. This CDR3 region has 13 residues. CDR1 and CDR2 (germline): KGHSH, LQKENI. V was shortened by 8 bases and J by 5 bases, with 15 bases between the two germline ends. CDR3 coding DNA: TGTGCCAGCCTAGTGGACGCCGTGGAGACCCAGTACTTC. Translating gives CASLVDAVETQYF.

This clone was counted between two and nine times. The chain combines TRBV29-1 with TRBJ1-2, with D possibly TRBD1 on 5 matching bases. V lost 5 bases and J lost 6, with 16 bases in between. This CDR3 has 13 amino acids. Germline V CDR1 and CDR2: SQVTM, ANQGSEA. The CDR3 nucleotides read TGCAGCGTTTTACGGGGGGACGTCGATGGCTACACCTTC. This encodes CSVLRGDVDGYTF.

The chain links TRBV20-1 to TRBJ2-7, with a weak D call TRBD2 (5 bases). Looked up from germline, CDR1 is DFQATT and CDR2 is SNEGSKA (reference sequence). The CDR3 length is 11 residues. V was shortened by 0 bases and J by 7 bases, with 7 bases between the two germline ends. In DNA, the CDR3 is TGCAGTGCTAGAGATCGAGGGGAGCAGTACTTC. Amino acid sequence: CSARDRGEQYF.

The chain combines TRBV14 with TRBJ2-5; D is unresolved. Germline assignment: CDR1 SGHDN and CDR2 FVKESK. V lost 3 bases and J 2 bases, leaving 4 bases between the germline ends. The CDR3 has 12 residues. CDR3 coding DNA: TGTGCCAGCAGCCACGGACAAGAGACCCAGTACTTC. Amino acid sequence: CASSHGQETQYF.

This clone turned up a few times. CDR3 coding DNA: TGCAGCGTTGATTCGGGCAGGCGCTACACTGAAGCTTTCTTT. Encoded protein: CSVDSGRRYTEAFF. The chain employs TRBV29-1 and TRBJ1-1; the D is unclear. The V end lost 3 bases, the J end lost 3 bases, and 14 bases lay between the germline ends. The CDR3 loop spans 14 amino acids. Germline-derived CDR1 and CDR2 are SQVTM and ANQGSEA.

The V call is TRBV19, the J call TRBJ2-3; TRBD2 matches at 8 bases. The CDR3 length is 17 residues. J gave up 0 bases and V 9 bases, and 14 bases lay outside the gene matches. Per the germline V gene, CDR1 is LNHDA and CDR2 is SQIVND (reference sequence). CDR3 residues: CASSPRGSGTSTDTQYF. CDR3 sequence (DNA): TGTGCCAGCTCTCCACGGGGTAGCGGGACAAGCACAGATACGCAGTATTTT.

V usage is TRBV20-1 and J usage is TRBJ2-3; D call uncertain. CDR1 and CDR2 (germline): DFQATT, SNEGSKA (reference sequence). The CDR3 length is 10 residues. The CDR3 nucleotides read TGCAGCGCCGTCCTAGATACGCAGTATTTT. Translation gives CSAVLDTQYF.

The chain uses TRBV19 and TRBJ1-1, with D uncertain. Germline V gene sequence: CDR1 LNHDA, CDR2 SQIVND (reference sequence). V was shortened by 4 bases and J by 4 bases, with 16 bases between the two germline ends. The CDR3 contains 15 residues. CDR3 DNA sequence: TGTGCCAGTAGTACCCCTCACCTTGCCGGCACTGAAGCTTTCTTT. Protein sequence: CASSTPHLAGTEAFF.

The J gene is TRBJ1-1, the V gene TRBV18, with 7 positions matching TRBD1. Germline V gives CDR1 KGHSH, CDR2 LQKENI. The CDR3 totals 15 residues. Trimming at V came to 5 bases and at J to 0 bases, leaving 6 bases not matched to a gene. This chain's CDR3 is CASSSGGGMNTEAFF. For the CDR3, the DNA is TGTGCCAGCTCATCAGGGGGGGGCATGAACACTGAAGCTTTCTTT.

The V gene is TRBV7-2, the J gene TRBJ2-1, with D perhaps given as TRBD1 or TRBD2 (6 bases each). Trimming removed 3 bases at V and 4 bases at J, with 16 bases between. This CDR3 comprises 16 residues. Per germline, CDR1 SGHTA and CDR2 FQGNSA. CDR3 coding DNA: TGTGCCAGCAGCTTTCGAGAGGGGGACTGGTACAATGAGCAGTTCTTC. Translation: CASSFREGDWYNEQFF.

In its sample, this clone was seen once. The rearrangement uses TRBV27 and TRBJ2-2; a weak D match, TRBD1 (6 bases). Germline lookup yields CDR1 MNHEY and CDR2 SMNVEV (reference sequence). This CDR3 contains 15 residues. V lost 1 base and J lost 10, with 16 bases in between. CDR3: CASSLLSQGISELFF. In nucleotides, the CDR3 is TGTGCCAGCAGTTTATTAAGCCAGGGGATTTCGGAGCTGTTTTTT.

The chain recombines TRBV29-1 with TRBJ1-2; D not resolved. Germline CDR1 reads SQVTM; CDR2 reads ANQGSEA. The V end was cut by 3 bases, the J end by 8 bases, with 10 bases between. CDR3 length equals 11 residues. The CDR3 is CSVESEGGYTF. In DNA form, the CDR3 reads TGCAGCGTTGAGAGTGAAGGAGGCTACACCTTC.